Sequencing of this TCR beta chain was carried out in a study of cytomegalovirus exposure and HLA in healthy donors (dated by TCRdb to between 2016 and 2019). In terms of the full investigation: According to an earlier analysis of 587 of the donors, 150 million to 200 million T cells yielded approximately 120 million unique TCR beta sequences and 250 to 350 Gb of sequence data. In a later analysis, previously published TCR beta repertoires from 500 to 750 donors were re-analyzed and high-resolution HLA genotyping was added so that TCR occurrence patterns could be studied. The genetic ancestry cluster associated with self-reported Caucasian donors included 65% to 90% of the roughly 380 genotyped donors. Genome-wide SNP genotypes for about 65% of the roughly 700 donors were used in a later genetic analysis, which treated that subset as a discovery cohort. Every repertoire in the discovery cohort had been generated on one and the same sequencing platform. Roughly five DR-DQ haplotypes were handled as single units for association and clustering because linkage in the cohort was strong. The study aimed to test whether cataloging public T cell receptors could reveal signatures of past pathogen exposure. Donor age, sex, ethnicity and CMV serostatus were compiled together with the repertoire data. Using immunosequencing, the study profiled T cell repertoires from about 650 subjects and related those repertoires to cytomegalovirus serostatus. Typing coverage varied by locus: 629-630 donors for A, B, C, DRB1 and DQB1; approximately 500 for DQA1; around 570 for DPA1; more than 450 for DPB1. A separate validation cohort of 100 to 150 different subjects was used in addition to the approximately 700-subject first cohort. An early release covering around 630 HLA-typed donors comprised approximately 300 gigabases of sequencing data and roughly 86 million unique TCR sequences. To predict cytomegalovirus infection status, the study brought together high-throughput TCR immunosequencing, statistical association of individual TCRs with disease status, and machine learning. An earlier analysis of 587 of the donors used high-throughput TCR beta sequencing to judge whether each TCR beta V gene segment behaved as functional or pseudogenic. Among some 400 genotyped donors of the cohort, an average of around 240,000 unique TCR beta nucleotide sequences were sequenced per donor, roughly 18% of them non-productive. Both class I and class II loci were covered by HLA typing, at four-digit resolution. Rather than using new phenotypic data, the later analysis identified candidate immune exposures from TCR beta sequences and from how often those sequences occurred across donors. On the study overall, not on this receptor specifically: The authors suggested that the approach could potentially be generalized to other disease states and immunological phenotypes. A later analysis found that most CMV-associated TCR beta chains appeared HLA-restricted, with HLA associations seemingly driven largely by CMV exposure. Some IMGT-functional V segments, including TRBV6-2 and TRBV6-3, could not be distinguished by the 87-base-pair reads and were therefore excluded. When HLA alleles, especially DR and DQ, strongly co-occurred, attributing TCR associations to individual alleles was difficult. In vitro tests confirmed that a few of the cytomegalovirus-associated TCR beta chains recognize cytomegalovirus antigens. Broadly in line with IMGT annotations, most TCR beta V segments showed up in productive rearrangements about 87% or about 30% of the time in an earlier analysis of some 590 of the donors. The study listed 164 TCR beta chains as associated with cytomegalovirus. Specific HLA alleles were associated with 18,000 or so TCR beta sequences at a false discovery rate of 0.05 in a later analysis. Compared with the roughly 700-donor mean, donors in an Asian-associated ancestry cluster had fewer N-insertions in productive TCRs, according to a later genetic analysis. Because HLA typing was unavailable for some donors at each locus, only the typed subset was used in association tests. In a later analysis, several top co-occurrence clusters were reported to appear linked to parvovirus B19, influenza, CMV and Epstein-Barr virus. Sequencing depth was assumed to be roughly uniform across donors in the presence/absence analyses, though that assumption may not hold. A later analysis found that TCR association rates varied across HLA loci, with DRB1 alleles showing the most associated TCRs and HLA-C alleles the fewest. Most TCR sequences were observed very rarely across donors, whereas some public TCRs were present in many individuals. A later genetic analysis associated a missense DCLRE1C variant with V-gene and J-gene trimming of TCR beta chains, and an independent cohort replicated the association. A group of highly shared sequence variants was considered likely to be a technical artifact of the sequencing pipeline. Linkage disequilibrium might explain the correlated functional status among segregating V segments, but an unknown experimental factor could not be ruled out. For the cohort, immune exposure information was limited to CMV serostatus. A further reported finding was that TCR beta sequences accurately predicted the HLA-A and HLA-B alleles for most subjects in the first cohort. In this cohort, only TCR beta chains were sequenced, and detectable features were limited by the absence of alpha or paired-chain data. In a later analysis, HLA-associated TCR beta chains were found to be more clonally expanded and to have lower generation probabilities than equally common non-associated chains. The earlier analysis of around 600 of the donors excluded approximately 17 rarely observed V segments, including chromosome 9 orphons, because counts were too low. In both the original and validation cohorts, the classifier was reported to diagnose cytomegalovirus status with high specificity and sensitivity.

Library generation was performed with the immunoSEQ multiplex PCR assay. A mixture of 60 forward primers for TCR Vbeta segments and 13 reverse primers for TCR Jbeta segments was used in the multiplex PCR. Amplification of the CDR3 region of rearranged TCR beta genes was performed with a multiplex PCR assay on genomic DNA. The Illumina HiSeq System was used to sequence the amplified TCR beta libraries as 87-base-pair reads. In the source study's methods: In a later analysis, 80 million or so unique TCR beta chains were counted across the 500 to 700 repertoires, and around 10 million of these chains were shared by at least two donors. Raw reads were error-corrected and collapsed into unique sequences by a nearest-neighbor algorithm in which closely related sequences were merged to remove PCR and sequencing errors. CDR3 sequences were aligned to IMGT reference sequences to assign V, D and J gene segments. For a sequence to be retained, a match of at least six nucleotides was required to both a V gene segment and a J gene segment. Rearrangements were classified as productive when the CDR3 lacked stop codons and remained in frame with V and J, and all other rearrangements were classified as non-productive. CDR3 was defined according to IMGT convention as the region running from the second conserved V-encoded cysteine to the conserved J-encoded phenylalanine. The earlier analysis of more than 450 of the donors excluded sequences that lacked an unambiguous match to a single V gene segment. An earlier analysis of under 750 of the donors called V segments functional above 56.7% productive rearrangements and segregating when the between-donor standard deviation exceeded 5%. A statistical classification framework was built to diagnose cytomegalovirus status from the catalog of TCR beta chain sequences. A later analysis assigned V and J genes by comparing TCR nucleotide sequences with IMGT/GENE-DB human TR gene sequences. In a later analysis, CDR3 sequences and most-parsimonious VDJ recombination scenarios were assigned using the TCRdist pipeline. A later analysis defined each TCR beta chain by its CDR3 amino acid sequence plus V-gene family, and excluded reads lacking a unique V-gene family. As a way to deal with suspected cross-contamination and a sequencing artifact, a later analysis dropped 450 to 600 nucleotide sequences that were highly shared and had low generation probability. For each public chain, a later analysis derived a clonal expansion index from normalized ranks of inferred template counts within each repertoire. In a later analysis, generation probabilities were computed using a VDJ recombination model fitted to out-of-frame rearrangements, and the results were checked against IGoR. A later analysis scored TCR-TCR, TCR-HLA and TCR-CMV co-occurrence with hypergeometric tests, applying a repertoire-size bias correction to TCR pairs. False discovery rates were estimated in a later analysis by permuting HLA or CMV assignments 20 times. In a later analysis, co-occurring TCRs were grouped using DBSCAN, with TCRdist sequence similarity added in when clustering inside HLA-allele-positive subsets. Co-occurrence clustering excluded repertoires with fewer than 30,000 or more than 120,000 public chains, plus five with anomalous nucleotide sharing. TCRdb provides this immuneACCESS table in a form limited to in-frame rearrangements. Some clones are lacking; in checked studies, under half of them reflect an unresolved V gene, and why the rest are absent is not known. The DNA was the basis for D and trimming; V, J and clone size are from that table. This sample lists 150,000 to 200,000 clones; about four fifths were detected once. The leading ten clones occupy approximately 6% of the sample.

In its sample, this clone was seen a few times. Its antigen is unknown. Per-base qualities were not stored, and no clone one base away is much larger. The germline V end is reduced by 5 bases and the J end by 7 bases; junction bases left unmatched: 14. There are 16 amino acids in the CDR3, from cysteine to phenylalanine inclusive. This entry keeps only the CDR3 DNA: 48 bases, framed from base 1. Per the germline V gene, SGHTA is the CDR1 and FQGNSA is the CDR2. The cohort was made up of 666 healthy bone marrow donors. At the time of sampling, all cohort members were nominally healthy, though unrecorded immune exposures were likely present. The donor tested CMV seropositive, placing the donor among the 289 seropositive members of the cohort. A peripheral blood sample was collected from each donor, and TCR beta sequencing was performed on peripheral blood mononuclear cells. Genomic DNA extraction from the blood cell samples was performed with the Qiagen DNeasy Blood Extraction Kit.

This chain joins TRBV7-2 to TRBJ2-7, with 10 central nucleotides matching TRBD1. The origin of this receptor is a woman in her 30s in good health and CMV-seropositive. What was sequenced was PBMCs. The DNA sequence follows: TGTGCCAGCAGCCTCGGGACAGGGGTAAAGAGGGGGGAGCAGTACTTC. This sequence encodes CASSLGTGVKRGEQYF. The reference TRBV7-2 and TRBJ2-7 proteins fill in what lies around the CDR3, so the full variable domain reads GAGVSQSPSNKVTEKGKDVELRCDPISGHTALYWYRQSLGQGLEFLIYFQGNSAPDKSGLPSDRFSAERTGGSVSTLTIQRTQQEDSAVYLCASSLGTGVKRGEQYFGPGTRLTVT.